The 14 T cell receptor beta chains in this list originate from one sample, sequenced in a study of graft-versus-host responses after intestinal transplantation. These receptors' antigens are unknown. Using immunoSEQ multiplex PCR, the repertoire was profiled, and TCRdb retains in-frame clones only, with some absent. The sample lists over 100,000 clones; approximately 95% were seen once. Sequenced here: unstimulated CD4+ T cells sorted from spleen or lymph node cells, sampled before intestinal transplant. The source is a human donor who received an intestinal transplant.

The chain combines TRBV2 with TRBJ2-5; TRBD1 is a possible D gene (6 bases). CDR1 is SNHLY, CDR2 FYNNEI, per germline. CDR3 length: 13 amino acids. The V gene lost 11 bases and the J gene lost 5 bases, with 18 bases spanning the gap. CDR3 amino acids: CALTQGSGETQYF. The CDR3 nucleotides are TGTGCCCTAACTCAGGGGAGTGGGGAGACCCAGTACTTC.

The count of this clone is one. The V and J genes are TRBV9 and TRBJ1-3; no firm D call. The CDR3 has 14 amino acids. Deletions cut 4 bases from V and 4 bases from J, with 12 bases between. The germline CDR1 and CDR2 sequences are SGDLS and YYNGEE. The chain's CDR3 is CASSPRAGGNTIYF. The CDR3 bases are TGTGCCAGCAGCCCTAGGGCCGGGGGAAACACCATATATTTT.

The chain carries TRBV7-2 and TRBJ1-1; 8 positions match TRBD1. The CDR3 is made up of 14 amino acids. Germline lookup yields CDR1 SGHTA and CDR2 FQGNSA. V dropped 6 bases and J dropped 4; count of bases not matched to a gene: 7. The CDR3 bases are TGTGCCAGCAGACCCGACAGGGGAATCACTGAAGCTTTCTTT. It translates to CASRPDRGITEAFF.

Only a few counts were recorded for this clone. The chain combines TRBV6-5 with TRBJ2-5; 10 nucleotides align to TRBD2. Germline V gene data show CDR1 as MNHEY and CDR2 as SVGAGI. V lost 0 bases, J lost 5 bases, and 6 bases stayed unmatched. The CDR3 consists of 16 residues. The CDR3 loop is CASSYSASGSGETQYF. In DNA form, the CDR3 reads TGTGCCAGCAGTTACTCGGCTAGCGGGAGTGGGGAGACCCAGTACTTC.

This chain joins TRBV29-1 and TRBJ2-7, with TRBD2 identical over 8 bases. The CDR3 totals 13 residues. V was pared by 5 bases and J by 2 bases, with 5 bases of the junction left unmatched. Germline V CDR1 and CDR2: SQVTM, ANQGSEA. CDR3 sequence: CSVSGGPTYEQYF. The CDR3 DNA sequence: TGCAGCGTTTCGGGAGGGCCAACCTACGAGCAGTACTTC.

This chain connects TRBV6-5 to TRBJ1-2; no definite D call. CDR3 length: 14 residues. The germline V and J ends were trimmed by 5 bases and 8 bases, with 18 bases remaining between them. Germline lookup yields CDR1 MNHEY and CDR2 SVGAGI. In DNA form, the CDR3 reads TGTGCCAGCAGTGAAGGTGGTGGGGATAGCGGCTACACCTTC. Translating it yields CASSEGGGDSGYTF.

The chain employs TRBV5-1 and TRBJ1-2; D possibly corresponds to TRBD1 (6 bases). The CDR3 sequence is 16 residues long. In germline, CDR1 is SGHRS, CDR2 YFSETQ. V gave up 1 base and J gave up 4 bases, with 17 bases separating them. CDR3: CASSLSVGGQGYGYTF. The CDR3, as DNA: TGCGCCAGCAGCTTGTCCGTCGGGGGGCAAGGCTATGGCTACACCTTC.

The chain combines TRBV5-6 with TRBJ2-3; D may match TRBD1 or TRBD2 (5 bases each). The CDR3 length is 15 residues. Trimming left V 0 bases short and J 2 bases short, with 10 bases between. The germline V gene has CDR1 SGHDT and CDR2 YYEEEE. In DNA, the CDR3 is TGTGCCAGCAGCTTGGGTGGGGGAACCACAGATACGCAGTATTTT. Protein product: CASSLGGGTTDTQYF.

The J gene is TRBJ1-1, the V gene TRBV2, with D unresolved. The germline V gene encodes CDR1 SNHLY and CDR2 FYNNEI. The V end lost 1 base, the J end lost 6 bases, and 15 bases lay between the germline ends. The CDR3 is 15 amino acids. DNA for the CDR3: TGTGCCAGCAGTGAAGTGGGAGCTGGACCCTCTGAAGCTTTCTTT. Translating gives CASSEVGAGPSEAFF. Full variable domain (rest looked up from reference TRBV2 and TRBJ1-1): EPEVTQTPSHQVTQMGQEVILRCVPISNHLYFYWYRQILGQKVEFLVSFYNNEISEKSEIFDDQFSVERPDGSNFTLKIRSTKLEDSAMYFCASSEVGAGPSEAFFGQGTRLTVV.

The chain couples TRBV7-8 to TRBJ2-6; D gene ambiguous. V lost 2 bases and J lost 0, with 14 bases in between. The CDR3 sequence is 18 residues long. Germline loops: CDR1 SGHVS, CDR2 FQNEAQ. CDR3 in DNA: TGTGCCAGCAGCTTAAGACGGACCCACGTCTCTGGGGCCAACGTCCTGACTTTC. Its protein is CASSLRRTHVSGANVLTF.

V and J are TRBV5-1 and TRBJ1-2; D is unclear. Trimming left V 3 bases short and J 3 bases short, with 21 bases between. Per germline, CDR1 SGHRS and CDR2 YFSETQ. The CDR3 is 17 residues long. The DNA of the CDR3 is TGCGCCAGCAGCTCCGGGCCCACCAAGGGAGGCGACTATGGCTACACCTTC. Encoded protein: CASSSGPTKGGDYGYTF. The full variable domain, rest sourced from reference TRBV5-1 and TRBJ1-2, is KAGVTQTPRYLIKTRGQQVTLSCSPISGHRSVSWYQQTPGQGLQFLFEYFSETQRNKGNFPGRFSGRQFSNSRSEMNVSTLELGDSALYLCASSSGPTKGGDYGYTFGSGTRLTVV.

This clone was found once. The chain uses TRBV19 and TRBJ2-7; no definite D call. The CDR3 is made up of 14 amino acids. Germline V gene sequence: CDR1 LNHDA, CDR2 SQIVND (reference sequence). Trimming shortened V by 1 base and J by 1 base, and 8 bases separated the two germline ends. In nucleotides, the CDR3 is TGTGCCAGTAGTATAGGGCCAGGTTCCTACGAGCAGTACTTC. Its protein product is CASSIGPGSYEQYF. Variable domain in full (rest from reference TRBV19 and TRBJ2-7): DGGITQSPKYLFRKEGQNVTLSCEQNLNHDAMYWYRQDPGQGLRLIYYSQIVNDFQKGDIAEGYSVSREKKESFPLTVTSAQKNPTAFYLCASSIGPGSYEQYFGPGTRLTVT.

This chain joins TRBV10-3 and TRBJ2-1; TRBD2 matches 8 bases. The CDR3 is made up of 15 amino acids. The V gene end was trimmed by 5 bases and the J gene end by 7 bases; junction bases not matched to a gene: 10. The germline V gene has CDR1 ENHRY and CDR2 SYGVKD. CDR3 sequence: CAISISGSAGNEQFF. The CDR3 coding sequence is TGTGCCATCAGTATCAGCGGGAGCGCAGGGAATGAGCAGTTCTTC.

V gene TRBV11-2 combines with J gene TRBJ2-5; the D is unclear. The DNA end is more similar to TRBJ2-7, so the J call may be wrong. Germline CDR1 is SGHAT and CDR2 is FQNNGV. The CDR3 has 14 residues. The CDR3 coding sequence is TGTGCCAGCAGCTCACGGATTCTCTCCTACGAGCAGTACTTC. This sequence encodes CASSSRILSYEQYF.